The 31 T cell receptor beta chains in this list originate from one sample, sequenced in a study of blood T cell repertoires in COVID-19. The repertoire was sequenced with immunoSEQ multiplex PCR; TCRdb's copy has only in-frame clones and lacks some. The data contain hundreds of thousands of clones, roughly 90% of them singletons. What was sequenced was peripheral blood. These receptors were collected from an older woman with COVID-19, enrolled during active disease.

This CDR3 is CASGSPRNTEAFF. The CDR3 nucleotides are TGTGCTAGTGGTTCTCCCCGGAACACTGAAGCTTTCTTT. This chain joins TRBV12-5 and TRBJ1-1; unclear D gene. This CDR3 comprises 13 residues. V shed 4 bases and J shed 1 base, with 7 bases lying between them. The germline V gene encodes CDR1 LGHNT and CDR2 FRNRAP.

The chain joins TRBV19 to TRBJ1-5; weak D call: TRBD1 (5 bases). V lost 7 bases and J 0 bases, leaving 13 bases between the germline ends. Germline values: CDR1 LNHDA, CDR2 SQIVND (reference sequence). The CDR3 covers 15 residues. The CDR3 nucleotides read TGTGCCAGTACCACGACAGCGATTAGCAATCAGCCCCAGCATTTT. Translating gives CASTTTAISNQPQHF.

The rearrangement joins TRBV12-3 or TRBV12-4 to TRBJ1-5, with a possible D match to TRBD1 (5 bases). The CDR3 has 13 amino acids. V was pared by 5 bases and J by 5 bases, with 10 bases between. This chain's CDR3 is CASSAGLYQPQHF. The CDR3 DNA is TGTGCCAGCAGTGCAGGGTTATATCAGCCCCAGCATTTT.

This chain links TRBV12-5 with TRBJ1-6, with TRBD1 matching over 7 bases. Germline lookup yields CDR1 LGHNT and CDR2 FRNRAP. The length of the CDR3 is 13 residues. Losses at the gene ends were 9 bases for V and 6 bases for J; bases not matched to a gene: 5. CDR3 sequence reads: CASHRDSNSPLHF. The CDR3 DNA reads as TGTGCTAGCCACCGGGACAGTAATTCACCCCTCCACTTT.

The V and J genes are TRBV5-4 and TRBJ1-2, with 8 nucleotides matching TRBD1. V lost 3 bases, J lost 4 bases, and 5 bases stayed unmatched. CDR3 length: 14 amino acids. Germline-derived CDR1 and CDR2 are SGHNT and YYREEE (reference sequence). The chain's CDR3 is CASSSPGGLYGYTF. The DNA for the CDR3 is TGTGCCAGCAGCTCCCCAGGGGGCCTCTATGGCTACACCTTC.

This chain joins TRBV7-3 and TRBJ2-1, with 8 bases fitting TRBD1. J gave up 9 bases and V 5 bases, and 12 bases lay outside the gene matches. This CDR3 is 15 amino acids long. Germline loops: CDR1 SGHTA, CDR2 FQGTGA. CDR3 in DNA: TGTGCCAGCAGCCCATCCCGGACAGGGTTCTTTGAGCAGTTCTTC. Translating gives CASSPSRTGFFEQFF. The full variable domain, in which reference TRBV7-3 and TRBJ2-1 provide the parts outside the CDR3, is GAGVSQTPSNKVTEKGKYVELRCDPISGHTALYWYRQSLGQGPEFLIYFQGTGAADDSGLPNDRFFAVRPEGSVSTLKIQRTERGDSAVYLCASSPSRTGFFEQFFGPGTRLTVL.

The chain has TRBV11-3 and TRBJ1-5; no clear D gene. The germline V gene has CDR1 SGHNT and CDR2 YENEEA. V lost 6 bases and J lost 2, with 11 bases in between. The CDR3 has 14 amino acids. CDR3: CASSPRTGNQPQHF. CDR3 coding DNA: TGTGCCAGCAGTCCACGAACAGGCAATCAGCCCCAGCATTTT.

With respect to this clone: The same CDR3 also results from other DNA sequences found in this sample. This chain joins TRBV5-1 and TRBJ2-3; D is undetermined. The CDR3 is 15 residues long. V was shortened by 0 bases and J by 0 bases, with 8 bases between the two germline ends. Germline loops: CDR1 SGHRS, CDR2 YFSETQ. CDR3 region: CASSLGLASTDTQYF. In DNA, the CDR3 is TGCGCCAGCAGCTTGGGACTCGCTAGCACAGATACGCAGTATTTT.

This rearrangement joins TRBV29-1 to TRBJ2-7; D is perhaps TRBD2 (6 bases). Germline V gene sequence: CDR1 SQVTM, CDR2 ANQGSEA. V was pared by 7 bases and J by 0 bases, with 13 bases between. CDR3 size: 13 residues. CDR3 in DNA: TGCAGCGCACTACGGGGGAGCTCCTACGAGCAGTACTTC. Its translation is CSALRGSSYEQYF.

The chain has TRBV2 and TRBJ1-1, with D perhaps matching TRBD1 (6 bases). CDR1 and CDR2 from the germline V gene are SNHLY and FYNNEI. CDR3 length equals 15 residues. V gave up 7 bases and J gave up 4 bases, with 19 bases separating them. CDR3 in amino acids: CASTRGRSSVTEAFF. The CDR3 nucleotides read TGTGCCAGCACCAGGGGCAGGAGTTCCGTCACTGAAGCTTTCTTT.

This sequence joins TRBV9 and TRBJ1-3, with D uncertain. The CDR3 is 13 residues long. Germline V gene data show CDR1 as SGDLS and CDR2 as YYNGEE. V was trimmed by 0 bases and J by 3 bases, leaving 4 bases between them. As DNA, the CDR3 is TGTGCCAGCAGCGTAGCGGTTGGAAACACCATATATTTT. Residues: CASSVAVGNTIYF.

This chain links TRBV9 with TRBJ2-1; 8 positions agree with TRBD2. This CDR3 contains 15 residues. The V segment lost 0 bases and the J segment 4 bases; nucleotides outside the gene matches: 3. CDR1 and CDR2 from the germline V gene are SGDLS and YYNGEE. The CDR3 DNA sequence: TGTGCCAGCAGCGTAGAAAGCGGGGGTTACAATGAGCAGTTCTTC. It translates to CASSVESGGYNEQFF.

This clone is a singleton in its sample. The chain recombines TRBV27 with TRBJ1-4, with unresolved D. V was shortened by 8 bases and J by 10 bases, with 14 bases between the two germline ends. The CDR3 sequence is 12 residues long. The germline V gene encodes CDR1 MNHEY and CDR2 SMNVEV (reference sequence). CDR3 DNA sequence: TGTGCCAGCGGGCAGCTTTTGGGAAAACTGTTTTTT. Residues: CASGQLLGKLFF.

V usage is TRBV21-1 and J usage is TRBJ1-5; the DNA was not used to check the table's D call, TRBD1. TRBV21-1 is a pseudogene. The CDR3 is 19 amino acids. The CDR3 loop is CASSKGRQGAKYSNQPQHF. CDR3 sequence (DNA): TGTGCCAGCAGCAAAGGACGCCAGGGGGCAAAGTATAGCAATCAGCCCCAGCATTTT.

The chain has TRBV9 and TRBJ1-1; no clear D. Germline CDR1 SGDLS, CDR2 YYNGEE. Trimming removed 7 bases at V and 5 bases at J, with 15 bases between. This CDR3 contains 13 residues. For the CDR3, the DNA is TGTGCCAGCTCCGGAGGGTGGTTGACTGAAGCTTTCTTT. It is translated as CASSGGWLTEAFF.

The V call is TRBV2, the J call TRBJ1-6, with unresolved D. V lost 6 bases and J lost 6, with 9 bases in between. The germline CDR1 and CDR2 sequences are SNHLY and FYNNEI. CDR3 length equals 13 residues. CDR3 nucleotide sequence: TGTGCCAGCAGGGAGACTTCTAATTCACCCCTCCACTTT. This encodes CASRETSNSPLHF.

The chain links TRBV13 to TRBJ1-5; 7 bases are shared with TRBD1. The germline V gene encodes CDR1 PRHDT and CDR2 FYEKMQ (reference sequence). The CDR3 has 15 amino acids. V was pared by 5 bases and J by 4 bases, with 8 bases of the junction left unmatched. CDR3 in amino acids: CASSQADRDNQPQHF. The CDR3, as DNA: TGTGCCAGCAGCCAGGCCGACAGGGATAATCAGCCCCAGCATTTT.

The rearrangement uses TRBV19 and TRBJ2-3; D unresolved. CDR3 length: 14 residues. Trimming cost V 1 base and J 0 bases, with 5 bases left between them. Germline V gene lookup returns CDR1 LNHDA and CDR2 SQIVND (reference sequence). The DNA for the CDR3 is TGTGCCAGTAGTATAGGACTCAGCACAGATACGCAGTATTTT. This translates into CASSIGLSTDTQYF.

The rearrangement links TRBV20-1 to TRBJ2-3; 10 bases agree with TRBD2. Losses at the gene ends were 0 bases for V and 13 bases for J; bases not matched to a gene: 1. Germline V CDR1 and CDR2: DFQATT, SNEGSKA (reference sequence). This CDR3 is 11 amino acids long. The CDR3 loop reads CSAREGTSEYF. Here the CDR3 DNA reads TGCAGTGCTAGAGAGGGGACTAGCGAGTATTTT.

This chain joins TRBV7-2 and TRBJ1-5; D gene uncertain. Deletions cut 5 bases from V and 3 bases from J, with 14 bases between. CDR1 is SGHTA, CDR2 FQGNSA, per germline. The length of the CDR3 is 15 residues. The CDR3 DNA reads TGTGCCAGCAGCCTAAAAGAGACACCCAATCAGCCCCAGCATTTT. This translates into CASSLKETPNQPQHF.

This clone was seen only a few times. This chain joins TRBV5-6 and TRBJ2-7, with 7 bases matching TRBD1. Per germline, CDR1 SGHDT and CDR2 YYEEEE. The CDR3 covers 14 residues. Germline trimming cut 2 bases from V and 0 bases from J; bases unmatched to any gene: 2. The CDR3 sequence is CASSFGQDSYEQYF. The CDR3 nucleotides are TGTGCCAGCAGCTTTGGACAGGACTCCTACGAGCAGTACTTC.

The chain is built from TRBV5-1 and TRBJ1-3; perhaps TRBD1 as D (6 bases). The V gene lost 0 bases and the J gene lost 2 bases, with 12 bases spanning the gap. Germline lookup yields CDR1 SGHRS and CDR2 YFSETQ. This CDR3 contains 16 residues. CDR3 region: CASSLVGTLAGNTIYF. The CDR3 DNA is TGCGCCAGCAGCTTGGTTGGGACACTGGCTGGAAACACCATATATTTT.

This chain uses TRBV5-4 with TRBJ2-4; the match to TRBD2 covers 10 bases. CDR3 size: 15 residues. After removal of 3 bases from V and 6 bases from J, the junction contained 6 bases not matched to a gene. Germline CDR1 is SGHNT and CDR2 is YYREEE (reference sequence). CDR3 region: CASSSAGGPGNIQYF. CDR3 sequence (DNA): TGTGCCAGCAGCTCAGCGGGGGGGCCGGGAAACATTCAGTACTTC.

The chain couples TRBV5-1 to TRBJ1-1; the match to TRBD1 covers 8 bases. V was clipped by 7 bases and J by 0 bases; unmatched bases: 2. The CDR3 spans 13 residues. Germline CDR1 SGHRS, CDR2 YFSETQ. The CDR3 loop reads CASGQGMNTEAFF. DNA of the CDR3: TGCGCCAGCGGACAGGGAATGAACACTGAAGCTTTCTTT.

This CDR3 is CASGLAGAPGQYF. CDR3 sequence (DNA): TGCGCCAGCGGACTAGCGGGGGCCCCAGGGCAGTACTTC. V is TRBV10-2 and J is TRBJ2-7; 13 bases line up with TRBD2. The CDR3 runs 13 residues. Germline CDR1 reads WSHSY; CDR2 reads SAAADI. The J segment lost 9 bases and the V segment lost 8 bases, leaving 7 bases of the junction unmatched.

V and J are TRBV30 and TRBJ1-1; 7 nucleotides align to TRBD1. With V trimmed by 7 bases and J by 1 base, 3 bases remained unmatched. The CDR3 consists of 12 residues. Per the germline V gene, CDR1 is GTSNPN and CDR2 is SVGIG (reference sequence). The CDR3 region is CASRQGNTEAFF. CDR3 DNA sequence: TGTGCCTCGAGACAGGGGAACACTGAAGCTTTCTTT.

Written as DNA, the CDR3 is TGTGCCAGCAGCTTCTATTCCGGGACACCGTACTTC. This sequence encodes CASSFYSGTPYF. The chain carries TRBV2 and TRBJ2-7; a weak D match, TRBD1 (6 bases). The V end was cut by 6 bases, the J end by 12 bases, with 18 bases between. The germline CDR1 and CDR2 sequences are SNHLY and FYNNEI. CDR3 size: 12 residues.

V usage is TRBV6-5 and J usage is TRBJ1-1, with D hard to call. The CDR3 runs 11 residues. With 7 bases removed from V and 1 base from J, the gap between germline ends came to 4 bases. CDR1 and CDR2 from the germline V gene are MNHEY and SVGAGI. The CDR3 DNA reads as TGTGCCAGCATCAGGAACACTGAAGCTTTCTTT. This sequence encodes CASIRNTEAFF.

V usage is TRBV12-5 and J usage is TRBJ1-2; TRBD1 might be the D (6 bases). This CDR3 comprises 15 residues. Deletions cut 1 base from V and 6 bases from J, with 15 bases between. Germline CDR1 LGHNT, CDR2 FRNRAP. The DNA of the CDR3 is TGTGCTAGTGGTTTGGGGACAGTGATCGGGGATGGCTACACCTTC. Its translation: CASGLGTVIGDGYTF.

Here the CDR3 DNA reads TGTGCCAGCTCACCACCATCAGACAGGGGGAAGGCTGGCTACACCTTC. Translation gives CASSPPSDRGKAGYTF. The chain is built from TRBV18 and TRBJ1-2, with 9 bases matching TRBD1. In germline, CDR1 is KGHSH, CDR2 LQKENI. CDR3 length: 16 residues. Losses at the gene ends were 0 bases for V and 7 bases for J; bases not matched to a gene: 9. Together with reference TRBV18 and TRBJ1-2, the CDR3 gives the full variable domain: NAGVMQNPRHLVRRRGQEARLRCSPMKGHSHVYWYRQLPEEGLKFMVYLQKENIIDESGMPKERFSAEFPKEGPSILRIQQVVRGDSAAYFCASSPPSDRGKAGYTFGSGTRLTVV.

This chain connects TRBV6-2 or TRBV6-3 to TRBJ2-5; D is ambiguous. Between the trimmed V and J ends, which lost 2 bases and 3 bases, there was a span of 19 bases. This CDR3 has 17 amino acids. CDR1 MNHEY and CDR2 SVGEGT come from the germline V gene. The CDR3 DNA follows: TGTGCCAGCAGTTACGACTCCCAAGGTGATTTCAAAGAGACCCAGTACTTC. It is translated as CASSYDSQGDFKETQYF.